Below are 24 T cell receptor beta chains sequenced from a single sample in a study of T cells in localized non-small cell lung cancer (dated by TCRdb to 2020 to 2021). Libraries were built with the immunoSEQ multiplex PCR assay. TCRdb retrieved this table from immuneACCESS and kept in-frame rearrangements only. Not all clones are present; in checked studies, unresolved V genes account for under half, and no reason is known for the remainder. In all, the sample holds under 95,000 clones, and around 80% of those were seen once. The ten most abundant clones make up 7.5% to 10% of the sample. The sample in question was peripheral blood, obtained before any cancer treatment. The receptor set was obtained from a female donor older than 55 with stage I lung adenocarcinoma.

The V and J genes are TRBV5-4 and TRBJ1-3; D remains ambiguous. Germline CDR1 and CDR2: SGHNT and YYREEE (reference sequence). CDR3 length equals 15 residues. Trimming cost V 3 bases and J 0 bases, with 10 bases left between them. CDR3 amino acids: CASSSRPTSGNTIYF. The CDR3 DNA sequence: TGTGCCAGCAGCTCCCGACCCACCTCTGGAAACACCATATATTTT.

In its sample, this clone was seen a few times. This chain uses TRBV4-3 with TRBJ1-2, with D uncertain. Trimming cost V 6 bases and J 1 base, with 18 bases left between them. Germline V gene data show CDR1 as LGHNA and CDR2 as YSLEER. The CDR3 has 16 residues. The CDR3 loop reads CASSLSGNPNNYGYTF. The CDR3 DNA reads TGCGCCAGCAGTCTTTCGGGGAACCCAAATAACTATGGCTACACCTTC.

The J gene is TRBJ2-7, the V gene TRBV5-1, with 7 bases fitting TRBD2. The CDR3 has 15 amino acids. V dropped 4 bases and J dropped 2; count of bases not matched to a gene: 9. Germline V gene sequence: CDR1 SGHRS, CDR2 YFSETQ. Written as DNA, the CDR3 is TGCGCCAGCAGCCATGCTAGCGGCGGGACCTACGAGCAGTACTTC. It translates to CASSHASGGTYEQYF.

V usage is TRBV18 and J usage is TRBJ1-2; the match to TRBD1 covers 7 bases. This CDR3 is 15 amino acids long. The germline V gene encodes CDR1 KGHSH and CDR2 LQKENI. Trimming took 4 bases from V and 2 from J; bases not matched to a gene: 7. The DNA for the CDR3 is TGTGCCAGCTCACTCGACAGGGATCAGAACTATGGCTACACCTTC. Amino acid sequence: CASSLDRDQNYGYTF.

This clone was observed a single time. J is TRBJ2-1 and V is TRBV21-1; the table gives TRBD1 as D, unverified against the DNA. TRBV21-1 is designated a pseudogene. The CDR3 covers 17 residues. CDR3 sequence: CASSKHARNSSYNEQFF. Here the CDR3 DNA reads TGTGCCAGCAGCAAACATGCCAGGAATAGCTCCTACAATGAGCAGTTCTTC.

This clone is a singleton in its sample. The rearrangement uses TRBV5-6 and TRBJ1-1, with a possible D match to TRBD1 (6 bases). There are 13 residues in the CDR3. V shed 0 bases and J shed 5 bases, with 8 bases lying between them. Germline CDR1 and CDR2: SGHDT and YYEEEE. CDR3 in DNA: TGTGCCAGCAGCTTGGTAACAGGGACTGAAGCTTTCTTT. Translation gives CASSLVTGTEAFF. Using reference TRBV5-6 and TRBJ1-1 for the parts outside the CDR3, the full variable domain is DAGVTQSPTHLIKTRGQQVTLRCSPKSGHDTVSWYQQALGQGPQFIFQYYEEEERQRGNFPDRFSGHQFPNYSSELNVNALLLGDSALYLCASSLVTGTEAFFGQGTRLTVV.

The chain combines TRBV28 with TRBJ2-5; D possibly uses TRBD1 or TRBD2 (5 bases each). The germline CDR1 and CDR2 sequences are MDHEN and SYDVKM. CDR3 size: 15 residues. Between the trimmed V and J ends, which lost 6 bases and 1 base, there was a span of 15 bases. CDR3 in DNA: TGTGCCAGCAGCCCTGGCCCTGGGGGCCAAGAGACCCAGTACTTC. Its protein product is CASSPGPGGQETQYF.

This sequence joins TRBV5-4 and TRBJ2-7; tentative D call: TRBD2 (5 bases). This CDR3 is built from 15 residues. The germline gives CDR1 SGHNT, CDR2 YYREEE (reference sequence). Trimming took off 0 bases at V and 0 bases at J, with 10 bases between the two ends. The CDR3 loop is CASSLGTGSSYEQYF. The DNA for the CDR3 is TGTGCCAGCAGCTTGGGGACGGGGAGCTCCTACGAGCAGTACTTC. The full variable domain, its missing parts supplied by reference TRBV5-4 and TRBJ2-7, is ETGVTQSPTHLIKTRGQQVTLRCSSQSGHNTVSWYQQALGQGPQFIFQYYREEENGRGNFPPRFSGLQFPNYSSELNVNALELDDSALYLCASSLGTGSSYEQYFGPGTRLTVT.

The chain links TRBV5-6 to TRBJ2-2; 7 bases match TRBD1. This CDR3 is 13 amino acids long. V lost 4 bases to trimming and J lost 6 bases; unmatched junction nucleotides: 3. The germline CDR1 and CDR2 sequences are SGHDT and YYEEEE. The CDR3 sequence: CASSLTGPGELFF. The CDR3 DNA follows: TGTGCCAGCAGCCTGACAGGGCCCGGGGAGCTGTTTTTT.

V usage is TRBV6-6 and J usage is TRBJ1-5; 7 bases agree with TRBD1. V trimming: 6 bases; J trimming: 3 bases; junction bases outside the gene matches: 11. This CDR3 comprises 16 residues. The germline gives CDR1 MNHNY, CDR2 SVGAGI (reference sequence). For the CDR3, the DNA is TGTGCCAGCAGCTCCCTAGGACAGGCTGACAATCAGCCCCAGCATTTT. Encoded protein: CASSSLGQADNQPQHF.

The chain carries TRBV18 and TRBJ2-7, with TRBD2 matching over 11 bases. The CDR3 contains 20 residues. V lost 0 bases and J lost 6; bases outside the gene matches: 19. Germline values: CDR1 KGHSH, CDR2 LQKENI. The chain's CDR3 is CASSPPSAYWEGLAGREQYF. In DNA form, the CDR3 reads TGTGCCAGCTCACCACCGTCGGCGTATTGGGAAGGACTAGCGGGTCGCGAGCAGTACTTC.

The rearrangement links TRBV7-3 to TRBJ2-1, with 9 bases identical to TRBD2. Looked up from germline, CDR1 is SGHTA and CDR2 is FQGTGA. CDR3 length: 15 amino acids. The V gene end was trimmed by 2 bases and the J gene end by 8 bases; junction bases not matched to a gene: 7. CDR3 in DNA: TGTGCCAGCAGCTTACAAGCGGGGGGACTGTATGAGCAGTTCTTC. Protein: CASSLQAGGLYEQFF.

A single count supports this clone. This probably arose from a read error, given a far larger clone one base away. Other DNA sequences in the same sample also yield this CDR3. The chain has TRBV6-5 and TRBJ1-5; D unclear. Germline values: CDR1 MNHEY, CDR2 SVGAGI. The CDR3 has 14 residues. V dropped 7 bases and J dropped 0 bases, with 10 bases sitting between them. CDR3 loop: CASTPPGSNQPQHF. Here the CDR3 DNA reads TGTGCCAGCACCCCCCCAGGTAGCAATCAGCCCCAGCATTTT.

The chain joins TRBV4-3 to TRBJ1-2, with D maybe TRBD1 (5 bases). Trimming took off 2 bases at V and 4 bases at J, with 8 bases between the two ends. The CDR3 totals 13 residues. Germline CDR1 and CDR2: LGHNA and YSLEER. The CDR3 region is CASSQRDAYGYTF. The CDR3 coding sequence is TGCGCCAGCAGCCAAAGGGACGCCTATGGCTACACCTTC.

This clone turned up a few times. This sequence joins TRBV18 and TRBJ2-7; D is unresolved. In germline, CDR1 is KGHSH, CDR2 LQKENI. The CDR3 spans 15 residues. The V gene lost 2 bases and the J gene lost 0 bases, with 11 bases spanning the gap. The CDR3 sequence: CASSPRVRDSYEQYF. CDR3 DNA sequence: TGTGCCAGCTCACCAAGGGTTAGGGACTCCTACGAGCAGTACTTC.

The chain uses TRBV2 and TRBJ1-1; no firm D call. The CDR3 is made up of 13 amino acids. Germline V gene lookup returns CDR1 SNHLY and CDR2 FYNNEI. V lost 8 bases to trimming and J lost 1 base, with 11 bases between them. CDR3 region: CASGNKRNTEAFF. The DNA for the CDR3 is TGTGCCAGCGGAAACAAACGGAACACTGAAGCTTTCTTT.

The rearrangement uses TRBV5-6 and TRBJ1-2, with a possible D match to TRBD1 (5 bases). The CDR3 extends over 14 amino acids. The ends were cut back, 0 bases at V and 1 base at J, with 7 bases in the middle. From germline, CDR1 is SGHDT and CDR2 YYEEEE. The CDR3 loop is CASSLEQDNYGYTF. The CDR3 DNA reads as TGTGCCAGCAGCTTGGAACAGGATAACTATGGCTACACCTTC.

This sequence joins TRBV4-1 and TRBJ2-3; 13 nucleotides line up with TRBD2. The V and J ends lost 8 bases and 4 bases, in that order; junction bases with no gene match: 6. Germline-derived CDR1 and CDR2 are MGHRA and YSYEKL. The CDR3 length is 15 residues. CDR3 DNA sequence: TGCGCCAGCGGAGGACTAGCGGGAGTGTCAGATACGCAGTATTTT. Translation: CASGGLAGVSDTQYF.

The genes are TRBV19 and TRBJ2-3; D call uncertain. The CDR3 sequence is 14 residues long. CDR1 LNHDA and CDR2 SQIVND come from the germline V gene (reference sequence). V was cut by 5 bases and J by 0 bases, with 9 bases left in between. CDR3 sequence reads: CASSVGSSTDTQYF. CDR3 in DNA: TGTGCCAGTAGTGTAGGATCCAGCACAGATACGCAGTATTTT.

The CDR3, as DNA: TGTGCCAGTAGTATCCTTCGACAGGATTCACCCCTCCACTTT. Translating gives CASSILRQDSPLHF. This rearrangement joins TRBV19 to TRBJ1-6, with D perhaps TRBD1 (6 bases). Germline V CDR1 and CDR2: LNHDA, SQIVND (reference sequence). Trimming shortened V by 3 bases and J by 8 bases, and 11 bases separated the two germline ends. CDR3 length equals 14 residues.

The CDR3 protein is CASSTGFYTEAFF. The CDR3 DNA follows: TGTGCCAGCAGCACAGGGTTTTACACTGAAGCTTTCTTT. The chain combines TRBV11-3 with TRBJ1-1; D might be TRBD1 (6 bases). CDR1 SGHNT and CDR2 YENEEA come from the germline V gene. V lost 5 bases to trimming and J lost 3 bases, with 10 bases between them. The CDR3 contains 13 residues.

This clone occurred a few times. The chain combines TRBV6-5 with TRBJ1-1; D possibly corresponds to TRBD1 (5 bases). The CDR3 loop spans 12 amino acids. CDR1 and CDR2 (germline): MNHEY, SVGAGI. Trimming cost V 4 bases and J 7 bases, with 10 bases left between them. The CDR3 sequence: CASSLTGFEAFF. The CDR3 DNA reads TGTGCCAGCAGTTTAACAGGCTTTGAAGCTTTCTTT.

The CDR3 sequence: CASSRKTNNEQFF. CDR3 nucleotides: TGTGCCAGCAGCCGAAAGACCAACAATGAGCAGTTCTTC. The V gene is TRBV7-2, the J gene TRBJ2-1; D gene uncertain. The V end was cut by 5 bases, the J end by 5 bases, with 10 bases between. In germline, CDR1 is SGHTA, CDR2 FQGNSA. The CDR3 spans 13 residues.

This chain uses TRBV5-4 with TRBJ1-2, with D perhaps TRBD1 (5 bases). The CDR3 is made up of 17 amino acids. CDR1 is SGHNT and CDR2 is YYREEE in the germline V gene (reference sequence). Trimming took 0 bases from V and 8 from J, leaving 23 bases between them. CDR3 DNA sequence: TGTGCCAGCAGCTTGGGTGTAATGGGGCCCCAGGTAGCGGGCTACACCTTC. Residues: CASSLGVMGPQVAGYTF.